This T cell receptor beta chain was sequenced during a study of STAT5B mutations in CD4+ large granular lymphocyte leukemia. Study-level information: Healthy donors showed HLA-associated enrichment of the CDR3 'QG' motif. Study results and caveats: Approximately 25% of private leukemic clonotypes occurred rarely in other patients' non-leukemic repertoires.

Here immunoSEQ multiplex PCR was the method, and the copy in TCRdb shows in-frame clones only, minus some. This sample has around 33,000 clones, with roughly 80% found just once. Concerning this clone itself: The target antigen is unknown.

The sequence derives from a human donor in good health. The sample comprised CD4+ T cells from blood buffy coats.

CDR3 bases: TGCGCCAGCAGCGAGCGGGCGGGACAGGATAGCACAGATACGCAGTATTTT. Amino acids: CASSERAGQDSTDTQYF. The chain carries TRBV5-1 and TRBJ2-3, with 8 positions matching TRBD1. The CDR3 is made up of 17 amino acids. The junction had 10 bases not matched to a gene; V was cut back by 4 bases and J by 0 bases. Germline CDR1 and CDR2: SGHRS and YFSETQ. Based on the CDR3 plus reference TRBV5-1 and TRBJ2-3, the full variable domain is KAGVTQTPRYLIKTRGQQVTLSCSPISGHRSVSWYQQTPGQGLQFLFEYFSETQRNKGNFPGRFSGRQFSNSRSEMNVSTLELGDSALYLCASSERAGQDSTDTQYFGPGTRLTVL.